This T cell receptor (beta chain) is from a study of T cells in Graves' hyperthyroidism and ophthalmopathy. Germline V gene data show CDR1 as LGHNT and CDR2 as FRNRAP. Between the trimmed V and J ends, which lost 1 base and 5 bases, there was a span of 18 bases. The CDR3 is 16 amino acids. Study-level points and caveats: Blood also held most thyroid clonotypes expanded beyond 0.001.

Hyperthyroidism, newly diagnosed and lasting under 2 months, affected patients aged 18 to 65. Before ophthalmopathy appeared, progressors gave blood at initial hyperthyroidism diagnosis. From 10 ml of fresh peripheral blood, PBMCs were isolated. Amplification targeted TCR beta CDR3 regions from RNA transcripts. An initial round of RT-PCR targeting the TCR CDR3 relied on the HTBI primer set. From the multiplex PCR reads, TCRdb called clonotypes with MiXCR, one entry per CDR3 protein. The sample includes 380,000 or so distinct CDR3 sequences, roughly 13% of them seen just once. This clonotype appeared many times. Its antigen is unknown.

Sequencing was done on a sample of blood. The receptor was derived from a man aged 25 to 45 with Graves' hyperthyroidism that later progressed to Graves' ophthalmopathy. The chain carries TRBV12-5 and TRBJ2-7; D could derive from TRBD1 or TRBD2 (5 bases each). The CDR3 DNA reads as TGTGCTAGTGGTTTGGCAAGGTGGGGGTTTTGGGACGAGCAGTACTTC. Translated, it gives CASGLARWGFWDEQYF.